This TCR beta chain was sequenced in a study of shared T cell receptors in the human thymus. Clones were sequenced by immunoSEQ multiplex PCR, and TCRdb holds only the in-frame ones, with some missing. The sample records some 700,000 clones, approximately 83% being singletons. The sample also formed part of further work on human thymus T cells. That paper notes: Surgeons resected thymus tissue during corrective heart surgery. Related studies found that unrelated individuals share highly overlapping thymic repertoires.

The sequence derives from a girl under three years old with a congenital heart defect. Input material: thymocytes.

The CDR3 is CASSSRQGELNYGYTF. The DNA of the CDR3 is TGTGCCAGCAGTTCACGCCAGGGTGAGCTTAACTATGGCTACACCTTC. The chain is built from TRBV28 and TRBJ1-2; the D gene is possibly TRBD1 (5 bases). Germline CDR1 MDHEN, CDR2 SYDVKM. V lost 4 bases and J lost 1, with 16 bases in between. This CDR3 region has 16 residues.